This T cell receptor (beta chain) was retrieved from a study of immune heterogeneity within non-small cell lung tumors. This CDR3 is built from 16 residues. V lost 1 base and J lost 2, with 13 bases in between. Germline-derived CDR1 and CDR2 are KGHSH and LQKENI. Template material comprised bulk tumor genomic DNA at roughly 600 ng per sample. From each primary tumor, several far-apart biopsies were obtained during surgery. Untreated, newly diagnosed non-small cell lung cancer patients underwent curative surgery. Multiplex PCR relied on 32 V and 13 J primers to amplify TCR beta CDR3. TCRdb itself ran the multiplex PCR reads through MiXCR, one entry per CDR3 protein. The sample includes 9,000 to 13,000 distinct CDR3 sequences, approximately 20% of them seen just once.

The sequence was obtained from a man aged 55 to 69 with non-small cell lung cancer. The rearrangement links TRBV18 to TRBJ2-3; no clear D gene. Sequencing was done on a sample of lung tumor tissue. CDR3 bases: TGTGCCAGCTCACCACTTATCTCCGAAGCCACAGATACGCAGTATTTT. Translated: CASSPLISEATDTQYF.